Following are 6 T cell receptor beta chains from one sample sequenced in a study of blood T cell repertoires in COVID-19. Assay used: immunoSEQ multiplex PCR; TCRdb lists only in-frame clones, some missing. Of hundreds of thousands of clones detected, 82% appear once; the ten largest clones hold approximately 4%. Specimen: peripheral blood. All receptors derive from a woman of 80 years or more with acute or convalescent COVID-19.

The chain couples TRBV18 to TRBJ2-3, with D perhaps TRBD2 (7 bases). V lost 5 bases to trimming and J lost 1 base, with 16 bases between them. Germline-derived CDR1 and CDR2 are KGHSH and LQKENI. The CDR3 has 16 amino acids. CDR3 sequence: CASSEGGAGGTDTQYF. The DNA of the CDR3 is TGTGCCAGCTCAGAAGGGGGGGCCGGAGGCACAGATACGCAGTATTTT.

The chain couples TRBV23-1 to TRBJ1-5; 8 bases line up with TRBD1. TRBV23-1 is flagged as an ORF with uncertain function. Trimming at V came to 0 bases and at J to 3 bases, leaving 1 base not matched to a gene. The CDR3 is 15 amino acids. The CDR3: CASSQSTGDNQPQHF. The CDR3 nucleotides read TGCGCCAGCAGTCAATCGACAGGGGACAATCAGCCCCAGCATTTT.

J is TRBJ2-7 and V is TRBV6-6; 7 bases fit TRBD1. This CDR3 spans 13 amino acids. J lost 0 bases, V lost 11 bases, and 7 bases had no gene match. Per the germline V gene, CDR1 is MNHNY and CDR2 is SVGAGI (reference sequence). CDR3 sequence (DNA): TGTGCCCACAGGACAGGTAGCTCCTACGAGCAGTACTTC. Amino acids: CAHRTGSSYEQYF.

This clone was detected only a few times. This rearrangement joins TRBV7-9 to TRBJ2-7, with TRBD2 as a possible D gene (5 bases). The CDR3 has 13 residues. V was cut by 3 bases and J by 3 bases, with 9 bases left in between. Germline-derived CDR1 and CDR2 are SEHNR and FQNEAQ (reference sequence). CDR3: CASSLDLDYEQYF. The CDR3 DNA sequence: TGTGCCAGCAGCTTGGACTTAGACTACGAGCAGTACTTC.

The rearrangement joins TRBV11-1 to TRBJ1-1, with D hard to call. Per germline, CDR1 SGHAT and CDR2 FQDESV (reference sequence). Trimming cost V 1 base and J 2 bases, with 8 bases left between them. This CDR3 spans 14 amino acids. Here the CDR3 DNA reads TGTGCCAGCAGCTTAGTGGTCGGTAACACTGAAGCTTTCTTT. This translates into CASSLVVGNTEAFF.

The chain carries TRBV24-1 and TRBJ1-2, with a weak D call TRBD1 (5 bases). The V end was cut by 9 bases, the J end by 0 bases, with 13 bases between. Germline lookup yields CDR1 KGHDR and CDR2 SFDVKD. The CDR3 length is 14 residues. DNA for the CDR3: TGTGCCACCCCCCTGGAGGGACCTAACTATGGCTACACCTTC. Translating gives CATPLEGPNYGYTF.